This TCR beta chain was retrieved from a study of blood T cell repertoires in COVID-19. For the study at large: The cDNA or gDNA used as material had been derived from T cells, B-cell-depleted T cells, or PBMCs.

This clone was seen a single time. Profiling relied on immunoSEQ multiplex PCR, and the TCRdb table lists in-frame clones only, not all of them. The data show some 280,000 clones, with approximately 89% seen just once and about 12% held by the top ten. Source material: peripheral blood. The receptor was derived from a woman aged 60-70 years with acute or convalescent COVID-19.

The CDR3 DNA reads TGTGCCAGCAGCCACACAGGGTCCCAGCATTTT. It specifies CASSHTGSQHF. The chain recombines TRBV6-2 or TRBV6-3 with TRBJ1-5; TRBD1 is a possible D gene (6 bases). V lost 6 bases to trimming and J lost 11 bases, with 11 bases between them. Germline loops: CDR1 MNHEY, CDR2 SVGEGT. The CDR3 is made up of 11 amino acids.